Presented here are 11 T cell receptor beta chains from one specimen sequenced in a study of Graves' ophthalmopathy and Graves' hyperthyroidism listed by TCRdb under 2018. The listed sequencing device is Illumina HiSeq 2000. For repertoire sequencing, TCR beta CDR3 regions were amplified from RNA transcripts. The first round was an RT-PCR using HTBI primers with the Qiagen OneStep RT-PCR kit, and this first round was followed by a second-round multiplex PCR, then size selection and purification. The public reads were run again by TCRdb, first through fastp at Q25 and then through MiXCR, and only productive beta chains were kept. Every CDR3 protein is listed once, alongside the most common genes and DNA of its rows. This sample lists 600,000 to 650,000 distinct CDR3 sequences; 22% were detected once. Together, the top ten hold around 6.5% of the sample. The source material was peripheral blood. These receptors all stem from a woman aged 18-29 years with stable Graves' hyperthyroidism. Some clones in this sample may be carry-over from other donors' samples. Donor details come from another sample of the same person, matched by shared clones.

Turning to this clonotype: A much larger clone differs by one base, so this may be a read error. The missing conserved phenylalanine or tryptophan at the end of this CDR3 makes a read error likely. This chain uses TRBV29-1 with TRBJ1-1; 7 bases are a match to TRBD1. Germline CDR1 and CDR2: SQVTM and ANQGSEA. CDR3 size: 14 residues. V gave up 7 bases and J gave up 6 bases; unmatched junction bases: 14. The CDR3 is CSAAVQGDGSEAFL. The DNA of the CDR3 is TGCAGCGCCGCTGTTCAGGGGGATGGTTCTGAAGCTTTCTTA.

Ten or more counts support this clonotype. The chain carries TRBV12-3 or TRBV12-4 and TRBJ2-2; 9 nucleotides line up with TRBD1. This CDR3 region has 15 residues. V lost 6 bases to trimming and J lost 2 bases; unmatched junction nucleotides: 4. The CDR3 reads CASRATGGNTGELFF. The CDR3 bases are TGTGCCAGCAGAGCCACAGGGGGCAACACCGGGGAGCTGTTTTTT.

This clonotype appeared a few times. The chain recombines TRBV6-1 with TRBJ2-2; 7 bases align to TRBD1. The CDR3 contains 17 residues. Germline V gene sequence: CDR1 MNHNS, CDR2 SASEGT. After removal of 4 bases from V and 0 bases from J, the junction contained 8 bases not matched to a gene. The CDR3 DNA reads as TGTGCCAGCAGTGCGGGGACAGTCCCCGCGAACACCGGGGAGCTGTTTTTT. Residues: CASSAGTVPANTGELFF.

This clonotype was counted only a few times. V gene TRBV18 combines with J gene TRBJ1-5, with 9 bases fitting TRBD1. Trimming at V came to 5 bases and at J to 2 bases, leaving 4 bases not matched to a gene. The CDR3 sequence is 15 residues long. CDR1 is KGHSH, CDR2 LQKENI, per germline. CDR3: CASSRQGVGNQPQHF. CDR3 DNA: TGTGCCAGCTCAAGACAGGGGGTCGGCAATCAGCCCCAGCATTTT.

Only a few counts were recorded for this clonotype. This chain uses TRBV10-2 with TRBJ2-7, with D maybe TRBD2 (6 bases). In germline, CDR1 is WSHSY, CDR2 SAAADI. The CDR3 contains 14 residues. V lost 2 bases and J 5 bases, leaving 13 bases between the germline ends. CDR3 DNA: TGCGCCAGCAGTGAGGCTATGGAGGGCCACGAGCAGTACTTC. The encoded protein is CASSEAMEGHEQYF.

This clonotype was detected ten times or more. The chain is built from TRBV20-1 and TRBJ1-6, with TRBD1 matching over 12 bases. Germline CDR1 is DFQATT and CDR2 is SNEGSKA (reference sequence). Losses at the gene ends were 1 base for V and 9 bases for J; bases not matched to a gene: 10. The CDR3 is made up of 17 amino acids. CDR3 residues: CSARGQPGTGGGSPLHF. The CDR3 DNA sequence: TGCAGTGCTAGAGGACAACCCGGGACAGGGGGCGGTTCACCCCTCCACTTT.

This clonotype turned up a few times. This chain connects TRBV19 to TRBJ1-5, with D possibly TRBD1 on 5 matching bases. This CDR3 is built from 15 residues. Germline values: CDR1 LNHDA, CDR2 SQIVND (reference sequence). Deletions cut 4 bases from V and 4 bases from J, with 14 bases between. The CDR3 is CASSTAPGGNQPQHF. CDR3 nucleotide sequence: TGTGCCAGTAGTACCGCCCCGGGGGGAAATCAGCCCCAGCATTTT.

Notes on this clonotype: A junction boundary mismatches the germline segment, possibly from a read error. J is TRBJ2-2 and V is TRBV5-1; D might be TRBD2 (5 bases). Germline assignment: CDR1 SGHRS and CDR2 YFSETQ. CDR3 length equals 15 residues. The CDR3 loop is CASSPRADSPGELFF. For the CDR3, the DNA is TGCGCCAGCAGCCCCCGGGCCGATTCCCCCGGGGAGCTATTTTTT.

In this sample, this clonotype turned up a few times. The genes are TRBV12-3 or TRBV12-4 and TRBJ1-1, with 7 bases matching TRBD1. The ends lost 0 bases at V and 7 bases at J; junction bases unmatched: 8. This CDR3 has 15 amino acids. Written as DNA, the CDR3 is TGTGCCAGCAGTTTAGCGCCCGGGACAGTATTTGAAGCTTTCTTT. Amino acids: CASSLAPGTVFEAFF.

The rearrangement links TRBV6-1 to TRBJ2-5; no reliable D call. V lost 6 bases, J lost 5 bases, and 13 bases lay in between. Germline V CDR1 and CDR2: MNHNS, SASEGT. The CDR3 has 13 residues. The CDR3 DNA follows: TGTGCCAGCAGCTTCAGCTCCTGGGAGACCCAGTACTTC. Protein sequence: CASSFSSWETQYF.

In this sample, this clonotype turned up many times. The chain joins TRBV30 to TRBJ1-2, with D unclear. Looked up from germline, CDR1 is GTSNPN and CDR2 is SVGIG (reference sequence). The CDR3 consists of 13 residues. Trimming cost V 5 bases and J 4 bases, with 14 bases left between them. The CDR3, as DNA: TGTGCCTGGGACGAACCTGGGCGCTATGGCTACACCTTC. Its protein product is CAWDEPGRYGYTF. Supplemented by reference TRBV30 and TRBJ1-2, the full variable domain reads SQTIHQWPATLVQPVGSPLSLECTVEGTSNPNLYWYRQAAGRGLQLLFYSVGIGQISSEVPQNLSASRPQDRQFILSSKKLLLSDSGFYLCAWDEPGRYGYTFGSGTRLTVV.